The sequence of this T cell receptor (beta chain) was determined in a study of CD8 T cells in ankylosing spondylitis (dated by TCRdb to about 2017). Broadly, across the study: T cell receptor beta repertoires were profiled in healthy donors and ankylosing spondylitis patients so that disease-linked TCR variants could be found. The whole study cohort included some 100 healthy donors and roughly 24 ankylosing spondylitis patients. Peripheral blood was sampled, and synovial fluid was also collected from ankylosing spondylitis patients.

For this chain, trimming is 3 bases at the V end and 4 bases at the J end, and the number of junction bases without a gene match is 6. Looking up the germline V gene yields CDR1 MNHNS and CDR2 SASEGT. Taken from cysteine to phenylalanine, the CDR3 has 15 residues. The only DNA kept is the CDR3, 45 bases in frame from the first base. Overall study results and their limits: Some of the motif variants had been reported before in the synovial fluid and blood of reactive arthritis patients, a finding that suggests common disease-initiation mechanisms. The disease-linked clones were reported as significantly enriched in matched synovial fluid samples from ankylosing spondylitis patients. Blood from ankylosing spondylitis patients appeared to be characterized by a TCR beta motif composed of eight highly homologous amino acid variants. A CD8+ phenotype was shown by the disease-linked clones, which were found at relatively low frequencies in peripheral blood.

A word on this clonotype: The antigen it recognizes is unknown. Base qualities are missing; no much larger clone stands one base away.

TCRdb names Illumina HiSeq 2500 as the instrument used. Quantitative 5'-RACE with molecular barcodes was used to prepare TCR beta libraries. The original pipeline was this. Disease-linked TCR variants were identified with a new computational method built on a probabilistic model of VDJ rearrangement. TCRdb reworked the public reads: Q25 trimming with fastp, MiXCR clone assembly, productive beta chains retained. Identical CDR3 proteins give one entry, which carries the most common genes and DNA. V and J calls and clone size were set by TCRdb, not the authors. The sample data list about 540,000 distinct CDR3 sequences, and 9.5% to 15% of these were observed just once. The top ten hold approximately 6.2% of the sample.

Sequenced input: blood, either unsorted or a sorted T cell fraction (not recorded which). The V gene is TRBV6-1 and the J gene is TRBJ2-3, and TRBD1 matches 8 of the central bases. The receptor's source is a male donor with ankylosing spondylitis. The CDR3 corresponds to CASSDGDRIADTQYF. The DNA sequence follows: TGTGCCAGCAGTGATGGGGACAGGATCGCAGATACGCAGTATTTT.